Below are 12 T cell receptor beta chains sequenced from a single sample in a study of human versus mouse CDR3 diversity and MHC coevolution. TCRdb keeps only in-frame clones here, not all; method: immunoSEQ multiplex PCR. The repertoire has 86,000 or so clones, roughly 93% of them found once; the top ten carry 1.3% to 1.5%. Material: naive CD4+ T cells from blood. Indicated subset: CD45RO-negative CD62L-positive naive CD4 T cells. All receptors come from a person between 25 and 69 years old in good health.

The CDR3 spells CASTMAGGGQPQHF. CDR3 in DNA: TGTGCCAGCACAATGGCAGGGGGCGGTCAGCCCCAGCATTTT. V is TRBV2 and J is TRBJ1-5; 8 bases agree with TRBD1. This CDR3 region has 14 residues. The germline gives CDR1 SNHLY, CDR2 FYNNEI. J gave up 6 bases and V 7 bases, and 8 bases lay outside the gene matches.

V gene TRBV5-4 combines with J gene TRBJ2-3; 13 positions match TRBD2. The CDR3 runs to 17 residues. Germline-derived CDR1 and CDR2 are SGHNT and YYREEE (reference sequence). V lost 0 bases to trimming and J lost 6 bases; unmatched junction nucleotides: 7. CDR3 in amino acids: CASSLGGTSGTQDTQYF. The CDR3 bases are TGTGCCAGCAGCTTGGGGGGGACTAGCGGGACCCAGGATACGCAGTATTTT.

As DNA, the CDR3 is TGTGCCAGCAGTTACTCCCGGAGGCCCCTGGGAAAACTGTTTTTT. Translated: CASSYSRRPLGKLFF. The chain uses TRBV6-5 and TRBJ1-4; D gene unclear. The CDR3 extends over 15 amino acids. Germline lookup yields CDR1 MNHEY and CDR2 SVGAGI. Trimming took 0 bases from V and 10 from J, leaving 15 bases between them.

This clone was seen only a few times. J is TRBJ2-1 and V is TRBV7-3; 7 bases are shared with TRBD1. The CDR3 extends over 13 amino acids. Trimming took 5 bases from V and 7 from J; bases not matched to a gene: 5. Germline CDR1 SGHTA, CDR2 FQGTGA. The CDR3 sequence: CASSLQGVNEQFF. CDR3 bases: TGTGCCAGCAGCCTTCAGGGGGTTAATGAGCAGTTCTTC. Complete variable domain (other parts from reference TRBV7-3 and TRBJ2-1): GAGVSQTPSNKVTEKGKYVELRCDPISGHTALYWYRQSLGQGPEFLIYFQGTGAADDSGLPNDRFFAVRPEGSVSTLKIQRTERGDSAVYLCASSLQGVNEQFFGPGTRLTVL.

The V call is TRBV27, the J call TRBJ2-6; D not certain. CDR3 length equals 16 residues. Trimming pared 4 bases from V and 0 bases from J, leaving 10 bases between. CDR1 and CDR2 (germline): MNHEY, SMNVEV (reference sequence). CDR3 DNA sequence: TGTGCCAGCAGTTCTCCACCTAGCTCTGGGGCCAACGTCCTGACTTTC. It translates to CASSSPPSSGANVLTF.

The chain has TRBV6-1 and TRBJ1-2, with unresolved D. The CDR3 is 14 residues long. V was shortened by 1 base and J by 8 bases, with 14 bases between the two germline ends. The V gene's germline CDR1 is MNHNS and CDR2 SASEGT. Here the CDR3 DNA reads TGTGCCAGCAGTGAAGGCGGAGATTCATGGGGCTACACCTTC. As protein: CASSEGGDSWGYTF.

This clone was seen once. This CDR3 is CASSTRLAGVGDTQYF. In DNA, the CDR3 is TGTGCCAGCAGCACACGACTAGCGGGAGTTGGTGATACGCAGTATTTT. J is TRBJ2-3 and V is TRBV7-2; 12 bases are a match to TRBD2. This CDR3 region has 16 residues. CDR1 SGHTA and CDR2 FQGNSA come from the germline V gene. The ends lost 5 bases at V and 6 bases at J; junction bases unmatched: 9.

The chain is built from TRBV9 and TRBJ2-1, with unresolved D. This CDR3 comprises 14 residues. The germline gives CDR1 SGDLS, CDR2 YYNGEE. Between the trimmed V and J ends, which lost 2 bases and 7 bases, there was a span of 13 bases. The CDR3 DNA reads TGTGCCAGCAGCGTGAACCCCTCACGGAATGAGCAGTTCTTC. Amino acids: CASSVNPSRNEQFF. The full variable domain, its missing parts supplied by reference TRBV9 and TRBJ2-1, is DSGVTQTPKHLITATGQRVTLRCSPRSGDLSVYWYQQSLDQGLQFLIQYYNGEERAKGNILERFSAQQFPDLHSELNLSSLELGDSALYFCASSVNPSRNEQFFGPGTRLTVL.

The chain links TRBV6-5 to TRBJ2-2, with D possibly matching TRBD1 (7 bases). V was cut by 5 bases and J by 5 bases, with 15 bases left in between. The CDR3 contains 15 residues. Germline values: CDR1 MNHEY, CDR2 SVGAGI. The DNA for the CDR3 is TGTGCCAGCAGTCTGGGTCCAGGGGGGACCGGGGAGCTGTTTTTT. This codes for CASSLGPGGTGELFF.

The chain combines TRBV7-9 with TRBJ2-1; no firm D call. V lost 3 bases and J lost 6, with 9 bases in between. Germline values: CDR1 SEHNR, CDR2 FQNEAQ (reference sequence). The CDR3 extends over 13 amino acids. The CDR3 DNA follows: TGTGCCAGCAGCTTCCGCCCGGGCAATGAGCAGTTCTTC. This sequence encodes CASSFRPGNEQFF.

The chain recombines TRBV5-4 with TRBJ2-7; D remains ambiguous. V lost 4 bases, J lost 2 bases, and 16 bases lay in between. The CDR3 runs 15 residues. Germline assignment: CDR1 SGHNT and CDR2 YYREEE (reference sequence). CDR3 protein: CASSDRRTVTYEQYF. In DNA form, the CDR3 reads TGTGCCAGCAGCGACCGACGCACAGTAACCTACGAGCAGTACTTC.

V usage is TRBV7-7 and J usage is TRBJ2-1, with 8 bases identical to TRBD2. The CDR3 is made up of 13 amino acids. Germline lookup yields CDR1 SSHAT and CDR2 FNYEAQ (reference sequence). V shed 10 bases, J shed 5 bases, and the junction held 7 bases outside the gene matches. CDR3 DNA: TGTGCCATAACTAGCGGAGAGAACAATGAGCAGTTCTTC. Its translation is CAITSGENNEQFF. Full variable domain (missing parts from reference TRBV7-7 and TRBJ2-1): GAGVSQSPRYKVTKRGQDVTLRCDPISSHATLYWYQQALGQGPEFLTYFNYEAQPDKSGLPSDRFSAERPEGSISTLTIQRTEQRDSAMYRCAITSGENNEQFFGPGTRLTVL.